The source of this T cell receptor beta chain is a study of neurological immune-mediated disorders. cDNA was made by 5'RACE with 10-nucleotide random UMIs. TCRdb re-called the 5' RACE reads with MiXCR, one entry per CDR3 protein. The repertoire has 18,000 or so distinct CDR3 sequences, roughly 29% of them found once; the top ten carry 30% to 40%. Unsorted libraries were derived from 2 million PBMCs stored at -80 C. With 4 bases clipped from V and 2 bases from J, the junction kept 4 bases outside the gene matches. The CDR3 is made up of 14 amino acids. Germline V gene data show CDR1 as SGDLS and CDR2 as YYNGEE.

The TCR sequence derives from a man aged 45 to 65 with HTLV-1-associated myelopathy (HAM/TSP). The sample consisted of PBMCs. The genes are TRBV9 and TRBJ2-3; 7 bases match TRBD2. The CDR3, as DNA: TGTGCCAGCAGCAGAGGGAGGGACACAGATACGCAGTATTTT. This encodes CASSRGRDTDTQYF. The whole variable domain, filled in from reference TRBV9 and TRBJ2-3, reads DSGVTQTPKHLITATGQRVTLRCSPRSGDLSVYWYQQSLDQGLQFLIQYYNGEERAKGNILERFSAQQFPDLHSELNLSSLELGDSALYFCASSRGRDTDTQYFGPGTRLTVL.